The 30 T cell receptor beta chains below come from one sample, sequenced in a study of blood T cell repertoires in COVID-19. Generated by immunoSEQ multiplex PCR, the TCRdb table keeps only in-frame clones and is missing some. The data hold 70,000 to 90,000 clones, with about 84% observed a single time. What was sequenced was peripheral blood. All receptors derive from a man between 45 and 60 years old with active COVID-19.

The DNA of the CDR3 is TGTGCCAGCAGCCAGACTAGCGGGGGGCCGGAGCAGTTCTTC. It translates to CASSQTSGGPEQFF. The chain combines TRBV3-1 (or the pseudogene TRBV3-2) with TRBJ2-1, with TRBD2 matching over 13 bases. Germline loops: CDR1 LGHDT, CDR2 YNNKEL (reference sequence). Trimming removed 3 bases from V and 10 bases from J; junction bases left unmatched: 3. This CDR3 is built from 14 residues.

This chain's CDR3 is CASSSGGEQGAGGYTF. The CDR3 nucleotides are TGTGCCAGCAGCTCCGGCGGAGAGCAGGGGGCGGGAGGCTACACCTTC. The chain is built from TRBV28 and TRBJ1-2, with 8 bases fitting TRBD1. Germline trimming cut 6 bases from V and 8 bases from J; bases unmatched to any gene: 17. CDR1 is MDHEN and CDR2 is SYDVKM in the germline V gene. CDR3 length equals 16 residues.

The sample holds one count of this clone. The chain employs TRBV21-1 and TRBJ2-3; TRBD1, the D gene given by the table, was not confirmed from the DNA. TRBV21-1 counts as a pseudogene. The CDR3 spans 16 residues. The CDR3 DNA reads as TGTGCCAGCAGCACGATGGACAGACGGAGGACAGATACGCAGTATTTT. It specifies CASSTMDRRRTDTQYF.

Only one count was recorded for this clone. The chain carries TRBV29-1 and TRBJ2-1; D possibly corresponds to TRBD2 (6 bases). Trimming stripped 4 bases from V and 5 bases from J, with 15 bases between. This CDR3 is built from 14 residues. CDR1 is SQVTM and CDR2 is ANQGSEA in the germline V gene. For the CDR3, the DNA is TGCAGCGTTGGAGCCGGGAGTCTACACAATGAGCAGTTCTTC. It translates to CSVGAGSLHNEQFF.

The V gene is TRBV28, the J gene TRBJ2-1, with 11 bases identical to TRBD1. Germline-derived CDR1 and CDR2 are MDHEN and SYDVKM. The length of the CDR3 is 15 residues. V shed 8 bases, J shed 9 bases, and the junction held 12 bases outside the gene matches. The CDR3 bases are TGTGCCAGCGAGGGACAGGGGGTGGGAAACGGTGAGCAGTTCTTC. It codes for CASEGQGVGNGEQFF.

The CDR3: CASSVGDRGQQETQYF. CDR3 sequence (DNA): TGCGCCAGCAGCGTAGGGGACAGGGGGCAACAAGAGACCCAGTACTTC. The chain has TRBV5-1 and TRBJ2-5, with TRBD1 matching 12 bases. This CDR3 spans 16 amino acids. From germline, CDR1 is SGHRS and CDR2 YFSETQ. V shed 4 bases and J 2 bases; nucleotides not matched to a gene: 6.

The V gene is TRBV6-5, the J gene TRBJ1-1, with D uncertain. The germline CDR1 and CDR2 sequences are MNHEY and SVGAGI. The V end lost 2 bases, the J end lost 1 base, and 8 bases lay between the germline ends. The CDR3 sequence is 14 residues long. The chain's CDR3 is CASSYGRRNTEAFF. CDR3 sequence (DNA): TGTGCCAGCAGTTACGGTCGGAGGAACACTGAAGCTTTCTTT.

The table lists this clone with a few counts. This chain joins TRBV5-6 and TRBJ1-3, with D maybe TRBD1 (5 bases). The length of the CDR3 is 17 residues. V was pared by 4 bases and J by 0 bases, with 17 bases between. CDR1 SGHDT and CDR2 YYEEEE come from the germline V gene. The CDR3 DNA sequence: TGTGCCAGCAGCCAAGGGGTTGTGGGGCCCTCTGGAAACACCATATATTTT. This encodes CASSQGVVGPSGNTIYF. Full variable domain (rest looked up from reference TRBV5-6 and TRBJ1-3): DAGVTQSPTHLIKTRGQQVTLRCSPKSGHDTVSWYQQALGQGPQFIFQYYEEEERQRGNFPDRFSGHQFPNYSSELNVNALLLGDSALYLCASSQGVVGPSGNTIYFGEGSWLTVV.

The genes are TRBV27 and TRBJ2-1; 8 bases are shared with TRBD1. Germline V CDR1 and CDR2: MNHEY, SMNVEV (reference sequence). The trim removed 2 bases at V and 15 bases at J, leaving 6 bases unmatched. The CDR3 totals 12 residues. The CDR3 sequence is CASSLRRDRWFF. In nucleotides, the CDR3 is TGTGCCAGCAGTTTAAGGCGGGACAGGTGGTTCTTC.

This clone appeared a single time. The V gene is TRBV24-1, the J gene TRBJ2-1; D gene unclear. Trimming removed 5 bases at V and 4 bases at J, with 8 bases between. Germline V lookup: CDR1 KGHDR, CDR2 SFDVKD. The CDR3 sequence is 13 residues long. The CDR3 coding sequence is TGTGCCACCAGTGGGAGCCAATACAATGAGCAGTTCTTC. It is translated as CATSGSQYNEQFF.

The J gene is TRBJ1-5, the V gene TRBV3-1 (or the pseudogene TRBV3-2), with D uncertain. Germline V CDR1 and CDR2: LGHDT, YNNKEL (reference sequence). V was clipped by 1 base and J by 4 bases, with 8 bases between them. This CDR3 is built from 14 residues. CDR3 coding DNA: TGTGCCAGCAGCCAAGCAGGACTTAATCAGCCCCAGCATTTT. As protein: CASSQAGLNQPQHF.

In its sample, this clone was seen a few times. The chain joins TRBV27 to TRBJ1-2; 7 positions match TRBD1. The CDR3 length is 13 residues. Germline CDR1 reads MNHEY; CDR2 reads SMNVEV (reference sequence). J lost 8 bases, V lost 6 bases, and 9 bases had no gene match. The CDR3 is CASRRITGEGYTF. The CDR3 DNA is TGTGCCAGCAGACGAATCACAGGGGAGGGCTACACCTTC.

The chain combines TRBV27 with TRBJ1-1, with TRBD1 as a possible D gene (6 bases). Trimming cost V 0 bases and J 5 bases, with 13 bases left between them. Per germline, CDR1 MNHEY and CDR2 SMNVEV (reference sequence). The CDR3 length is 15 residues. CDR3 bases: TGTGCCAGCAGTTTATCTTATGGGGGCGTTACTGAAGCTTTCTTT. Residues: CASSLSYGGVTEAFF.

This chain joins TRBV7-8 and TRBJ2-1; TRBD2 aligns across 10 bases. The CDR3 has 19 amino acids. Germline loops: CDR1 SGHVS, CDR2 FQNEAQ. With 6 bases clipped from V and 1 base from J, the junction kept 15 bases outside the gene matches. CDR3 region: CASSPKTSGRRESYNEQFF. The CDR3 nucleotides are TGTGCCAGCAGTCCGAAGACTAGCGGGCGGAGGGAGTCCTACAATGAGCAGTTCTTC.

This rearrangement joins TRBV10-3 to TRBJ1-5; 12 bases agree with TRBD1. This CDR3 has 17 residues. Germline lookup yields CDR1 ENHRY and CDR2 SYGVKD. After removal of 4 bases from V and 7 bases from J, the junction contained 11 bases not matched to a gene. CDR3: CAISGIPGQGAEQPQHF. DNA for the CDR3: TGTGCCATCAGTGGGATACCGGGACAGGGGGCAGAACAGCCCCAGCATTTT.

This rearrangement joins TRBV7-8 to TRBJ2-1; the match to TRBD1 covers 10 bases. The CDR3 totals 15 residues. Germline CDR1 is SGHVS and CDR2 is FQNEAQ. V gave up 3 bases and J gave up 3 bases; unmatched junction bases: 2. The CDR3 coding sequence is TGTGCCAGCAGCTTGACAGGGGGCGGCTACAATGAGCAGTTCTTC. Translating it yields CASSLTGGGYNEQFF.

The CDR3 DNA sequence: TGTGCCAGCAGCTTAGATGGGGGACAGGGGGCCTACGGCCAGTACTTC. This codes for CASSLDGGQGAYGQYF. The chain uses TRBV11-2 and TRBJ2-7; 12 bases align to TRBD1. The V segment lost 0 bases and the J segment 10 bases; nucleotides outside the gene matches: 10. Germline V lookup: CDR1 SGHAT, CDR2 FQNNGV. The CDR3 runs to 16 residues.

The rearrangement uses TRBV7-9 and TRBJ1-1; a weak D match, TRBD1 (5 bases). This CDR3 contains 14 residues. V was clipped by 3 bases and J by 0 bases, with 8 bases between them. Germline lookup yields CDR1 SEHNR and CDR2 FQNEAQ (reference sequence). The CDR3 sequence: CASSFQDMNTEAFF. DNA of the CDR3: TGTGCCAGCAGCTTCCAGGACATGAACACTGAAGCTTTCTTT.

The chain uses TRBV5-6 and TRBJ2-7; TRBD1 might be the D (5 bases). The CDR3 runs to 15 residues. V lost 2 bases and J lost 3, with 15 bases in between. Germline-derived CDR1 and CDR2 are SGHDT and YYEEEE. The CDR3 DNA follows: TGTGCCAGCAGCTTTCGGCAGGGCAACGTCTACGAGCAGTACTTC. This sequence encodes CASSFRQGNVYEQYF.

The chain carries TRBV11-2 and TRBJ1-6; TRBD1 agrees at 7 bases. There are 14 residues in the CDR3. With V trimmed by 4 bases and J by 9 bases, 6 bases remained unmatched. Per germline, CDR1 SGHAT and CDR2 FQNNGV. This CDR3 is CASSYAGGSSPLHF. The CDR3 nucleotides are TGTGCCAGCAGCTACGCAGGGGGTTCTTCACCCCTCCACTTT.

V is TRBV5-1 and J is TRBJ1-1, with 9 positions matching TRBD1. V dropped 4 bases and J dropped 3; count of bases not matched to a gene: 7. CDR3 length: 15 residues. From germline, CDR1 is SGHRS and CDR2 YFSETQ. The CDR3 region is CASSIQGALDTEAFF. In DNA form, the CDR3 reads TGCGCCAGCAGCATACAGGGGGCGTTGGACACTGAAGCTTTCTTT.

This clone appeared a few times. The chain has TRBV5-4 and TRBJ1-2; 9 positions agree with TRBD1. The CDR3 sequence is 15 residues long. With V trimmed by 1 base and J by 8 bases, 9 bases remained unmatched. Germline V CDR1 and CDR2: SGHNT, YYREEE (reference sequence). Written as DNA, the CDR3 is TGTGCCAGCAGCTTGAGGACAGGGGAAGGAGAGGGCTACACCTTC. The encoded protein is CASSLRTGEGEGYTF.

This chain uses TRBV11-1 with TRBJ2-3; a possible D gene is TRBD2 (7 bases). Germline-derived CDR1 and CDR2 are SGHAT and FQDESV (reference sequence). The V end lost 1 base, the J end lost 2 bases, and 10 bases lay between the germline ends. The CDR3 totals 15 residues. The DNA for the CDR3 is TGTGCCAGCAGCTTAGTGGGGGGGCTCACAGATACGCAGTATTTT. Residues: CASSLVGGLTDTQYF.

V usage is TRBV7-2 and J usage is TRBJ2-2, with 7 bases fitting TRBD1. This CDR3 region has 15 residues. The germline V gene encodes CDR1 SGHTA and CDR2 FQGNSA. Trimming removed 5 bases from V and 7 bases from J; junction bases left unmatched: 10. CDR3 sequence: CASSPPGQRGGELFF. CDR3 coding DNA: TGTGCCAGCAGCCCCCCGGGACAGAGGGGCGGGGAGCTGTTTTTT.

About this clone itself: This same CDR3 is encoded by further DNA sequences in the sample. J is TRBJ1-1 and V is TRBV6-5; TRBD1 agrees at 8 bases. The CDR3 covers 15 residues. Trimming took 4 bases from V and 1 from J; bases not matched to a gene: 5. In germline, CDR1 is MNHEY, CDR2 SVGAGI. In nucleotides, the CDR3 is TGTGCCAGCAGTTCTCGGACAGGGCGGAACACTGAAGCTTTCTTT. This encodes CASSSRTGRNTEAFF.

This chain links TRBV18 with TRBJ2-6; 8 nucleotides line up with TRBD2. V gave up 6 bases and J gave up 2 bases; unmatched junction bases: 3. The CDR3 length is 15 residues. Germline V gene sequence: CDR1 KGHSH, CDR2 LQKENI. This CDR3 is CASSEAGAGANVLTF. The CDR3 DNA sequence: TGTGCCAGCTCCGAAGCGGGAGCTGGGGCCAACGTCCTGACTTTC.

Only a few counts were recorded for this clone. This sequence joins TRBV7-8 and TRBJ1-5, with D possibly TRBD1 on 6 matching bases. This CDR3 is built from 15 residues. V was shortened by 5 bases and J by 4 bases, with 15 bases between the two germline ends. Germline V lookup: CDR1 SGHVS, CDR2 FQNEAQ. CDR3 protein: CASSPDRALNQPQHF. CDR3 DNA: TGTGCCAGCAGCCCGGACAGAGCCCTTAATCAGCCCCAGCATTTT.

The genes are TRBV11-2 and TRBJ2-7, with D possibly TRBD2 on 5 matching bases. CDR3 length equals 15 residues. Germline V CDR1 and CDR2: SGHAT, FQNNGV. The V gene lost 5 bases and the J gene lost 4 bases, with 18 bases spanning the gap. CDR3 sequence (DNA): TGTGCCAGCAGCCCCACAAGATTAGCGTCGTACGAGCAGTACTTC. Translated, it gives CASSPTRLASYEQYF.

V is TRBV5-4 and J is TRBJ2-3; 11 bases align to TRBD2. The CDR3 is made up of 14 amino acids. CDR1 is SGHNT and CDR2 is YYREEE in the germline V gene (reference sequence). V gave up 1 base and J gave up 6 bases; unmatched junction bases: 1. The CDR3: CASSLTSGGDTQYF. For the CDR3, the DNA is TGTGCCAGCAGCTTGACTAGCGGGGGCGATACGCAGTATTTT.

The chain is built from TRBV7-2 and TRBJ2-7; tentatively, D is TRBD1 (5 bases). The CDR3 is 13 amino acids. Germline assignment: CDR1 SGHTA and CDR2 FQGNSA. V was cut by 4 bases and J by 2 bases, with 9 bases left in between. The CDR3 bases are TGTGCCAGCAGCTCCGACAGAACCTACGAGCAGTACTTC. Translated: CASSSDRTYEQYF.